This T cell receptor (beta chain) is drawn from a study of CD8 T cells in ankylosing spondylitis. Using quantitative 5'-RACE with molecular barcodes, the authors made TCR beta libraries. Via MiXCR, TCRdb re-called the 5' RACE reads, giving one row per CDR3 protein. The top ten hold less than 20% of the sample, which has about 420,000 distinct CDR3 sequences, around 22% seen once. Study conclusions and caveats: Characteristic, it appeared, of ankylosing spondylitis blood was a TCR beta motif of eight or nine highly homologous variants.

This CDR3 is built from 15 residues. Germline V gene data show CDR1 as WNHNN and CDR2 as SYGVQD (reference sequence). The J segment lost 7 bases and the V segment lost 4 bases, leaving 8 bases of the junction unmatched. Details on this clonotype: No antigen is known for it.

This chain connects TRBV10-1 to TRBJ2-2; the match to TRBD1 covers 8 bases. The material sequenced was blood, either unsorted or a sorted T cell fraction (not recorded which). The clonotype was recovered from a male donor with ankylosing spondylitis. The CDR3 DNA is TGCGCCAGCAGTGCAGCAGGGGGCGGTGACGGGGAGCTGTTTTTT. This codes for CASSAAGGGDGELFF.